The clone carrying this T cell receptor beta chain has a count of ten or more. Its antigen is unidentified. Molecules of cDNA were individually given unique molecular identifiers that were attached to them. TCRdb recomputed calls from the 5' RACE reads with MiXCR, one row per CDR3 protein. The sample lists about 55,000 distinct CDR3 sequences; under 8% were seen once. This record comes from a study of early T cells in non-severe SARS-CoV-2 infection. The wider study: With bulk RNA from unsorted whole blood as input, sequencing yielded unpaired chains.

Study conclusions and caveats: A preference for anti-spike CD8 responses marked VDJdb matching, which missed private and CD4 specificities.

The TCR comes from an adult who was a healthcare worker with PCR-confirmed SARS-CoV-2 infection or an uninfected control (not recorded which). This sample comprised whole blood, obtained at baseline.

The CDR3 coding sequence is TGTGCCAGCAGCTTAGGAGGGCAGGGGGTCGAGCAGTACTTC. Translating gives CASSLGGQGVEQYF. This chain connects TRBV7-2 to TRBJ2-7; 7 bases are a match to TRBD1. This CDR3 has 14 amino acids. The germline V gene has CDR1 SGHTA and CDR2 FQGNSA. V trimming: 1 base; J trimming: 6 bases; junction bases outside the gene matches: 6.